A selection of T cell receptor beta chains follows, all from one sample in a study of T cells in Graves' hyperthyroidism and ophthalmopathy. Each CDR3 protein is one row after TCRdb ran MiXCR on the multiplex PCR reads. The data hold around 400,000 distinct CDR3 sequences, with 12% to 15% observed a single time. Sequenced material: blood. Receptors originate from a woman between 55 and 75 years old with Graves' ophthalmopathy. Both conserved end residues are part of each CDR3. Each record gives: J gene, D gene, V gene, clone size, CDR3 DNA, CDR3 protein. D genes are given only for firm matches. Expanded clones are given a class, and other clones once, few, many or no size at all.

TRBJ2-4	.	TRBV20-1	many	TGCAGTGCTGAAATTTACAAAAACATTCAGTACTTC	CSAEIYKNIQYF
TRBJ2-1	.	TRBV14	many	TGTGCCAGCAGCCAAGTTGGGCAGGGCATGGTCAATGAGCAGTTCTTC	CASSQVGQGMVNEQFF
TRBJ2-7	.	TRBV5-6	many	TGTGCCAGCAGCTGGGCAGTAAGCGAGCAGTACTTC	CASSWAVSEQYF
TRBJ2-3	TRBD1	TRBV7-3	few	TGTGCCAGCAGCCCCTCGGGACAGGTGACAGATACGCAGTATTTT	CASSPSGQVTDTQYF
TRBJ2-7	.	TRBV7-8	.	TGTGCCAGAAGCTTCGGTCCCCCGGGGCAGGGGTACTACGAGCAGTACTTC	CARSFGPPGQGYYEQYF
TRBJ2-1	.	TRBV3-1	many	TGTGCCAGCAGCCAAAGGGGGGCTGCCAATGAGCAGTTCTTC	CASSQRGAANEQFF
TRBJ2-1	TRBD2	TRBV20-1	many	TGCAGTGCTAGTGCGGGACTAGCGGGACGAGACAATGAGCAGTTCTTC	CSASAGLAGRDNEQFF
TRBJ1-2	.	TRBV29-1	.	TGCAGCGTTGAAAGAGGTCGGCAGGGACTCTATGGCTACACCTTC	CSVERGRQGLYGYTF
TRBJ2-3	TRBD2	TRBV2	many	TGTGCCAGCAGTGCCCCGAGGCGGGGGACTAGCACAGATACGCAGTATTTT	CASSAPRRGTSTDTQYF
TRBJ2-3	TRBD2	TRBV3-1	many	TGTGCCAGCAGCCAAGGGACTAGCGGTGCCACAGATACGCAGTATTTT	CASSQGTSGATDTQYF
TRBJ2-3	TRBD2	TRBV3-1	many	TGTGCCAGCAGCCAAGACGGGAGGTCGTTAGATACGCAGTATTTT	CASSQDGRSLDTQYF
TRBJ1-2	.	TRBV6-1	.	TGTGCCAGCAGCGTAATGACAGGCAGCTATGGCTACACCTTC	CASSVMTGSYGYTF
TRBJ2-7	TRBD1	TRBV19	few	TGTGCCAGTAGGAGTTGGGACAGGGCTCCCTACGAGCAGTACTTC	CASRSWDRAPYEQYF
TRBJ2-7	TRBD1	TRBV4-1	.	TGCGCCAGCAGCCCTGGGAACAGGGGCCCCGGGGACGAGCAGTACTTC	CASSPGNRGPGDEQYF
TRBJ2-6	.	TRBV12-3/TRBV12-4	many	TGTGCCAGCAGTTTAGGGTCGTCCGGGGCCAACGTCCTGACTTTC	CASSLGSSGANVLTF
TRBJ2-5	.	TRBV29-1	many	TGCAGCGCCAAGGGACGGTACCAAGAGACCCAGTACTTC	CSAKGRYQETQYF